This T cell receptor beta chain was identified in a study of cytomegalovirus exposure and HLA in healthy donors. The study, taken as a whole, reports: In vitro data verified a few CMV-associated chains as specific for CMV antigens. About 87% or about 30% of the time was how often most TCR beta V segments were productive, according to an earlier analysis.

The PCR had 60 Vbeta and 13 Jbeta primers. TCRdb's table, derived via immunoSEQ multiplex PCR, lists solely in-frame clones and lacks some. This table holds about 52,000 clones. Remarks on this clone: Its antigen remains unknown.

While unrecorded immune exposures were likely, the donors were nominally healthy when sampled. Germline CDR1 is GTSNPN and CDR2 is SVGIG (reference sequence). The CDR3 contains 13 residues. The ends were cut back, 2 bases at V and 1 base at J, with 8 bases in the middle. The sequencing input was PBMCs. The chain recombines TRBV30 with TRBJ2-5; maybe TRBD1 (6 bases). The sequence was collected from a woman between 45 and 65 years old in good health and CMV-seropositive. The chain's CDR3 is CAWSRTVQETQYF. The CDR3 nucleotides read TGTGCCTGGAGTAGGACAGTCCAAGAGACCCAGTACTTC.